What follows describes a single TCR beta chain. Primers included in the PCR were 60 Vbeta and 13 Jbeta primers. Here immunoSEQ multiplex PCR was the method, and the copy in TCRdb shows in-frame clones only, minus some. The table lists 100,000 to 150,000 clones, 60% to 80% of them singletons. The source of the sample is a study of cytomegalovirus exposure and HLA in healthy donors. Study summary: An earlier analysis found fewer than 140 million unique TCR beta sequences from about 190 million T cells.

Germline CDR1 is LGHNA and CDR2 is YSLEER. The CDR3 extends over 14 amino acids. V was pared by 1 base and J by 0 bases, with 7 bases between. The sequencing sample was made of PBMCs. The source of this sequence is a young man in good health and CMV-seronegative. This chain links TRBV4-3 with TRBJ2-7; D is unclear. CDR3 DNA sequence: TGCGCCAGCAGCCAAGGGCCTAGCTCCTACGAGCAGTACTTC. Amino acids: CASSQGPSSYEQYF.